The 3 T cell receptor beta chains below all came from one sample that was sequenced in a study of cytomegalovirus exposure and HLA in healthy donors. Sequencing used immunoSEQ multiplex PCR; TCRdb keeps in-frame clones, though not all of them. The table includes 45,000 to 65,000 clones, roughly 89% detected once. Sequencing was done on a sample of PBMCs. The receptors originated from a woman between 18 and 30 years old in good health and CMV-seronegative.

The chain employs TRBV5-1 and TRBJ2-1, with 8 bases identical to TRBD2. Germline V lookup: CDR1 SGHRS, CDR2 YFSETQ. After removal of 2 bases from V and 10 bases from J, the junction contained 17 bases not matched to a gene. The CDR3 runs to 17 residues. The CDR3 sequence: CASSLTVRAGEPAEQFF. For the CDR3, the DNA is TGCGCCAGCAGCTTAACGGTTCGAGCGGGGGAGCCTGCGGAGCAGTTCTTC.

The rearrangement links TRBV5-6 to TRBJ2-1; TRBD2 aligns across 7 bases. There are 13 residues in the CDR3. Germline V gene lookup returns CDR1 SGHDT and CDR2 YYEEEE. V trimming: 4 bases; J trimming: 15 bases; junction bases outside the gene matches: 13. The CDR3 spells CASSPGLNFPAFF. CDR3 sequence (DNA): TGTGCCAGCAGCCCGGGACTAAACTTTCCTGCGTTCTTC.

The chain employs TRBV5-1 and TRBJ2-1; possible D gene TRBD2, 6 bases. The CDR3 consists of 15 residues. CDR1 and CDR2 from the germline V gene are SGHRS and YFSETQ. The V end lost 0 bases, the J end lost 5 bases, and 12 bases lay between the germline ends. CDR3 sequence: CASSLALAGHNEQFF. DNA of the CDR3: TGCGCCAGCAGCTTGGCCCTGGCGGGGCACAATGAGCAGTTCTTC.